These 9 T cell receptor beta chains were all obtained from the same sample, sequenced in a study of blood T cell repertoires in COVID-19 (dated by TCRdb to about 2020). Library method: the immunoSEQ multiplex PCR assay. TCRdb holds this immuneACCESS table with in-frame rearrangements only. Some clones are missing; in checked studies, unresolved V genes explain under half, and the rest has no known cause. The sample table holds approximately 300,000 clones, of which roughly 85% were seen once. The ten most abundant clones make up 1.5% to 2% of the sample. Sequenced input: PBMCs or T cells enriched from blood (not recorded which). The receptor source for this set is a woman under 40 who had been exposed to COVID-19.

The chain is built from TRBV4-2 and TRBJ2-1; D perhaps matches TRBD1 (5 bases). V dropped 1 base and J dropped 6 bases, with 13 bases sitting between them. From germline, CDR1 is LGHNA and CDR2 YNFKEQ. CDR3 length: 15 residues. This CDR3 reads CASSQAVWGSNEQFF. CDR3 nucleotide sequence: TGTGCCAGCAGCCAAGCGGTGTGGGGCTCCAATGAGCAGTTCTTC.

The V and J genes are TRBV15 and TRBJ2-7; tentatively, D is TRBD1 (5 bases). Trimming left V 0 bases short and J 2 bases short, with 11 bases between. The CDR3 runs to 15 residues. The germline CDR1 and CDR2 sequences are LNHNV and YYDKDF (reference sequence). CDR3 in amino acids: CATSRDSRQPYEQYF. The CDR3 DNA is TGTGCCACCAGCAGAGATTCACGACAGCCCTACGAGCAGTACTTC.

V is TRBV6-4 and J is TRBJ2-3, with 14 bases matching TRBD2. This CDR3 is 17 amino acids long. Germline trimming cut 3 bases from V and 7 bases from J; bases unmatched to any gene: 9. CDR1 MRHNA and CDR2 SNTAGT come from the germline V gene. CDR3 DNA: TGTGCCAGCAGTGAGTCGACTAGCGGGGGGGTCTCGAATACGCAGTATTTT. Its protein product is CASSESTSGGVSNTQYF.

This clone was counted a few times. CDR3 nucleotides: TGCGCCAGCAGTCAATCAAGGGGTTTTGCAAACACCATATATTTT. It is translated as CASSQSRGFANTIYF. The V gene is TRBV23-1, the J gene TRBJ1-3, with D possibly TRBD1 on 5 matching bases. TRBV23-1 is an ORF for which the function is uncertain. The CDR3 is made up of 15 amino acids. The V end lost 0 bases, the J end lost 6 bases, and 12 bases lay between the germline ends.

This clone showed up just once. The chain carries TRBV5-5 and TRBJ2-7; 8 bases align to TRBD2. V shed 0 bases and J 4 bases; nucleotides not matched to a gene: 6. In germline, CDR1 is SGHKS, CDR2 YYEKEE (reference sequence). This CDR3 region has 15 residues. This CDR3 reads CASSLVRGGLYEQYF. DNA for the CDR3: TGTGCCAGCAGCTTGGTCCGGGGGGGCCTTTACGAGCAGTACTTC.

This rearrangement joins TRBV28 to TRBJ1-1; 8 bases align to TRBD1. The junction had 5 bases not matched to a gene; V was cut back by 4 bases and J by 10 bases. The CDR3 spans 12 residues. Per the germline V gene, CDR1 is MDHEN and CDR2 is SYDVKM. The CDR3 protein is CASSSPQGAAFF. The CDR3 bases are TGTGCCAGCAGTTCACCCCAGGGGGCAGCTTTCTTT.

The genes are TRBV9 and TRBJ2-7; perhaps TRBD2 as D (5 bases). This CDR3 is built from 16 residues. V was trimmed by 3 bases and J by 3 bases, leaving 19 bases between them. From germline, CDR1 is SGDLS and CDR2 YYNGEE. Here the CDR3 reads CASSGGQRDSYYEQYF. The CDR3 DNA sequence: TGTGCCAGCAGCGGGGGTCAACGGGATTCCTACTACGAGCAGTACTTC.

The gene calls are TRBV24-1 and TRBJ2-3, with D maybe TRBD2 (6 bases). Deletions cut 6 bases from V and 0 bases from J, with 12 bases between. The CDR3 totals 15 residues. From germline, CDR1 is KGHDR and CDR2 SFDVKD. Written as DNA, the CDR3 is TGTGCCACCAGTTCGTTTGCGGGGAGCACAGATACGCAGTATTTT. This translates into CATSSFAGSTDTQYF.

The chain has TRBV28 and TRBJ1-2, with D hard to call. CDR1 and CDR2 (germline): MDHEN, SYDVKM. The CDR3 consists of 13 residues. V lost 2 bases and J lost 4, with 8 bases in between. CDR3 residues: CASSLVQPYGYTF. In DNA, the CDR3 is TGTGCCAGCAGTTTAGTACAGCCCTATGGCTACACCTTC.